The next 8 T cell receptor beta chains were all read from a single sample in a study of T cells in Graves' hyperthyroidism and ophthalmopathy (dated by TCRdb to the late 2010s). The library was made by multiplex PCR. Sequencing was carried out with an Illumina HiSeq 2000. The TCR beta CDR3 regions were amplified from the RNA transcripts. A first-round RT-PCR of the TCR CDR3 used the HTBI primer set with the Qiagen OneStep RT-PCR kit. TCRdb applied fastp at Q25 and MiXCR to the public reads, then kept only in-frame beta chains. One record per CDR3 amino acid sequence lists the most common genes and DNA. This sample comprises a few hundred thousand distinct CDR3 sequences, just over 45% of them detected only once. The top ten constitute about 8.3% of the sample. The sequencing input was peripheral blood or thyroid tissue (not recorded which). The origin of the receptors is a woman aged 18-35 years with Graves' hyperthyroidism.

The rearrangement links TRBV7-9 to TRBJ1-1; perhaps TRBD1 as D (5 bases). Germline lookup yields CDR1 SEHNR and CDR2 FQNEAQ (reference sequence). The CDR3 is 14 residues long. V shed 3 bases and J shed 4 bases, with 12 bases lying between them. This CDR3 is CASSFTGGGTEAFF. CDR3 nucleotide sequence: TGTGCCAGCAGCTTTACGGGGGGGGGCACTGAAGCTTTCTTT.

This clonotype was counted between two and nine times. The J gene is TRBJ1-3, the V gene TRBV7-2; D is unclear. Germline V lookup: CDR1 SGHTA, CDR2 FQGNSA. The CDR3 is made up of 14 amino acids. V was clipped by 2 bases and J by 4 bases, with 9 bases between them. CDR3 loop: CASSLYPTGNTIYF. In nucleotides, the CDR3 is TGTGCCAGCAGCTTATATCCGACCGGAAACACCATATATTTT. The entire variable domain, with the rest obtained from reference TRBV7-2 and TRBJ1-3, is as follows: GAGVSQSPSNKVTEKGKDVELRCDPISGHTALYWYRQSLGQGLEFLIYFQGNSAPDKSGLPSDRFSAERTGGSVSTLTIQRTQQEDSAVYLCASSLYPTGNTIYFGEGSWLTVV.

This rearrangement joins TRBV6-6 to TRBJ2-2; maybe TRBD2 (5 bases). Trimming removed 7 bases at V and 0 bases at J, with 15 bases between. This CDR3 contains 16 residues. Germline-derived CDR1 and CDR2 are MNHNY and SVGAGI (reference sequence). CDR3: CASNKEDLANTGELFF. The CDR3 DNA sequence: TGTGCCAGCAATAAGGAGGACCTCGCGAACACCGGGGAGCTGTTTTTT.

With respect to this clonotype: A much larger clone differs by one base, so this may be a read error. The V call is TRBV10-2, the J call TRBJ2-3; 8 nucleotides line up with TRBD2. The trim removed 3 bases at V and 8 bases at J, leaving 1 base unmatched. This CDR3 has 12 residues. Germline CDR1 WSHSY, CDR2 SAAADI. The CDR3 DNA reads TGCGCCAGCAGTGAAGGACTAGCTACGCAGTATTTT. Translating it yields CASSEGLATQYF.

The gene calls are TRBV6-1 and TRBJ1-2, with 7 positions matching TRBD1. This CDR3 has 12 residues. Germline CDR1 is MNHNS and CDR2 is SASEGT. J lost 4 bases, V lost 11 bases, and 7 bases had no gene match. In DNA, the CDR3 is TGTGCCGCAACGGGACAGCTCTATGGCTACACCTTC. Translated: CAATGQLYGYTF.

This clonotype was picked up many times. V is TRBV4-1 and J is TRBJ1-5; TRBD1 matches 9 bases. The CDR3 loop spans 15 amino acids. Losses at the gene ends were 4 bases for V and 7 bases for J; bases not matched to a gene: 8. The germline CDR1 and CDR2 sequences are MGHRA and YSYEKL. CDR3 DNA sequence: TGCGCCAGCAGCCTTCTTACAGGGGGCGGACAGCCCCAGCATTTT. Translation: CASSLLTGGGQPQHF.

The chain has TRBV19 and TRBJ2-1; no clear D. The CDR3 has 13 residues. Trimming took 2 bases from V and 5 from J, leaving 7 bases between them. Germline V gives CDR1 LNHDA, CDR2 SQIVND (reference sequence). CDR3 sequence reads: CASSISVDNEQFF. In nucleotides, the CDR3 is TGTGCCAGTAGTATATCTGTAGACAATGAGCAGTTCTTC.

This clonotype appeared a single time. The chain combines TRBV25-1 with TRBJ1-2, with TRBD1 matching over 8 bases. This CDR3 is built from 16 residues. Per the germline V gene, CDR1 is MGHDK and CDR2 is SYGVNS. Losses at the gene ends were 4 bases for V and 4 bases for J; bases not matched to a gene: 11. The CDR3 region has the DNA TGTGCCAGCAGTGCTAGGCGACAGGGGTCGGGCTATGGCTACACCTTC. Protein sequence: CASSARRQGSGYGYTF.